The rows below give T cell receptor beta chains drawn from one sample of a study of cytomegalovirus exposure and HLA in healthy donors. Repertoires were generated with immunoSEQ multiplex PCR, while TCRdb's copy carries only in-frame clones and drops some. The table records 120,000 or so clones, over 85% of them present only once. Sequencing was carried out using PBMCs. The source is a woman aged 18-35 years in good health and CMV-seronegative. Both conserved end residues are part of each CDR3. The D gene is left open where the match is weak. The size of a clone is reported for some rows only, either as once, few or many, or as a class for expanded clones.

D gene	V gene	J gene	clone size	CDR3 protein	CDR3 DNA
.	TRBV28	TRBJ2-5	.	CASRLGHQETQYF	TGTGCCAGCAGGCTGGGGCACCAAGAGACCCAGTACTTC
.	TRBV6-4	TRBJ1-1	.	CASSPTENTEAFF	TGTGCCAGCAGCCCGACAGAAAACACTGAAGCTTTCTTT
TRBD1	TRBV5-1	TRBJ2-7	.	CASRTQGTYEQYF	TGCGCCAGCAGAACACAGGGGACCTACGAGCAGTACTTC
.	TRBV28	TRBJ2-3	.	CASSTYRYYGGRGSTDTQYF	TGTGCCAGCAGCACGTACCGGTACTATGGTGGGAGAGGTTCCACAGATACGCAGTATTTT
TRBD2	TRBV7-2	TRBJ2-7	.	CASKKAGSSYEQYF	TGTGCCAGCAAAAAAGCGGGGAGCTCCTACGAGCAGTACTTC
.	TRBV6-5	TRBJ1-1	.	CASRAQSGGWTEAFF	TGTGCCAGCAGGGCTCAATCCGGGGGATGGACTGAAGCTTTCTTT
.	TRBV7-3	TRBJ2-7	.	CASSLKAGPPYEQYF	TGTGCCAGCAGCTTAAAGGCAGGGCCCCCATACGAGCAGTACTTC
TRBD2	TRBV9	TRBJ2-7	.	CASSTSSGRAGEQYF	TGTGCCAGCAGCACGAGTAGCGGGAGGGCCGGCGAGCAGTACTTC
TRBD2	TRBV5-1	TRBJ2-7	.	CASSLVAGGSPGDEQYF	TGCGCCAGCAGCTTGGTCGCTGGCGGGAGCCCCGGGGACGAGCAGTACTTC
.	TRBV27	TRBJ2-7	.	CASSFAGREEQYF	TGTGCCAGCAGTTTTGCTGGGCGAGAAGAGCAGTACTTC
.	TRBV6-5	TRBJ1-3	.	CASSYEAGATGNTIYF	TGTGCCAGCAGTTACGAGGCAGGGGCGACTGGAAACACCATATATTTT
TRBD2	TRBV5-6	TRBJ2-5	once	CASSQGGGLGKETQYF	TGTGCCAGCAGTCAGGGCGGGGGGCTCGGCAAAGAGACCCAGTACTTC
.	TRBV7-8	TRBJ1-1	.	CASRPDVGGSRRNTEAFF	TGTGCCAGCAGACCTGACGTGGGGGGGAGTCGGAGGAACACTGAAGCTTTCTTT
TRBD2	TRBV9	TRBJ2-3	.	CASSHPRRGVTDTQYF	TGTGCCAGCAGCCACCCTCGGCGGGGGGTCACAGATACGCAGTATTTT
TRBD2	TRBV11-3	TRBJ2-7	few	CASSLDGREGDDEQYF	TGTGCCAGCAGCTTAGATGGGCGGGAGGGCGACGACGAGCAGTACTTC
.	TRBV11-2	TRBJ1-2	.	CASSTRHSNNYGYTF	TGTGCCAGCAGCACTCGACACTCTAATAACTATGGCTACACCTTC
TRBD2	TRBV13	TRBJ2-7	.	CASSLRSSGPKDYEQYF	TGTGCCAGCAGCTTAAGGTCTAGCGGACCTAAAGACTACGAGCAGTACTTC
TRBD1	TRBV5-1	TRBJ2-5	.	CASSLKDRAVWAQYF	TGCGCCAGCAGCTTGAAGGACAGGGCTGTTTGGGCCCAGTACTTC
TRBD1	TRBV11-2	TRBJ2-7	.	CASSPIGTAYEQYF	TGTGCCAGCAGCCCCATCGGGACAGCCTACGAGCAGTACTTC
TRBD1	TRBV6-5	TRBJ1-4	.	CASSYGGTVNEKLFF	TGTGCCAGCAGTTACGGGGGGACAGTTAATGAAAAACTGTTTTTT
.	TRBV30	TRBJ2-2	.	CAWSFWQGNTGELFF	TGTGCCTGGAGTTTCTGGCAGGGGAACACCGGGGAGCTGTTTTTT
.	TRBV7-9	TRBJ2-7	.	CASSLGSRGLEQYF	TGTGCCAGCAGTCTAGGGTCCAGGGGCCTCGAGCAGTACTTC
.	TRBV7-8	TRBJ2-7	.	CASSLEAGPVYEQYF	TGTGCCAGCAGCTTAGAAGCGGGTCCCGTTTACGAGCAGTACTTC
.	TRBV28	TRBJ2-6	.	CASSLQGLGSGANVLTF	TGTGCCAGCAGTTTACAGGGTCTAGGTTCTGGGGCCAACGTCCTGACTTTC
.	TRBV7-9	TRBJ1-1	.	CASSLRRETEAFF	TGTGCCAGCAGCTTAAGGCGGGAGACTGAAGCTTTCTTT
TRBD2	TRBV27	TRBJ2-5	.	CASSLSGGSNQETQYF	TGTGCCAGCAGTTTATCGGGAGGGTCAAACCAAGAGACCCAGTACTTC
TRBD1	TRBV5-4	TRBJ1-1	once	CASSFLDRDGTEAFF	TGTGCCAGCAGCTTCCTCGACAGGGACGGAACTGAAGCTTTCTTT
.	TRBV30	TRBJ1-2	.	CAWSVRGVGYTF	TGTGCCTGGAGTGTACGGGGGGTCGGCTACACCTTC
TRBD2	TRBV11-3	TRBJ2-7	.	CASSRSPAGGSSEQYF	TGTGCCAGCAGCAGGTCCCCAGCGGGGGGATCGTCCGAGCAGTACTTC
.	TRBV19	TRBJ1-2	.	CASSKAGYNYGYTF	TGTGCCAGTAGTAAGGCAGGATACAACTATGGCTACACCTTC
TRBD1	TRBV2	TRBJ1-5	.	CASTLETGGRNQPQHF	TGTGCCAGCACACTAGAGACAGGGGGCCGAAATCAGCCCCAGCATTTT
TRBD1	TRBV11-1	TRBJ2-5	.	CASSSIRSRDRSETQYF	TGTGCCAGCAGCTCAATAAGGAGCCGGGACAGAAGCGAGACCCAGTACTTC
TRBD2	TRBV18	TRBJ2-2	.	CASSPGLAGAGELFF	TGTGCCAGCTCACCAGGACTAGCGGGAGCCGGGGAGCTGTTTTTT
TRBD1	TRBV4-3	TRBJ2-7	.	CASSQDLGTAYEQYF	TGCGCCAGCAGCCAAGATTTGGGGACAGCCTACGAGCAGTACTTC
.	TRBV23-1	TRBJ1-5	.	CASSPREDQPQHF	TGCGCCAGCAGTCCAAGGGAGGATCAGCCCCAGCATTTT
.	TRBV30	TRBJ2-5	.	CAWSAGSGETQYF	TGTGCCTGGAGCGCGGGGTCCGGGGAGACCCAGTACTTC
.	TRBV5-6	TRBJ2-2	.	CASSNGRDTGELFF	TGTGCCAGCAGCAATGGCCGGGACACCGGGGAGCTGTTTTTT
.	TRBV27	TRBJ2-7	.	CASSLAWGGAGSYEQYF	TGTGCCAGCAGTTTAGCTTGGGGGGGCGCAGGATCCTACGAGCAGTACTTC
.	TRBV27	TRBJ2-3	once	CASSSRGIDTQYF	TGTGCCAGCAGTTCCAGGGGTATCGATACGCAGTATTTT
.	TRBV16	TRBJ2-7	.	CASSLGGAVRAYEQYF	TGTGCCAGCAGCCTGGGCGGGGCCGTCCGAGCTTACGAGCAGTACTTC
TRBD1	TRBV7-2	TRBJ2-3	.	CASRGATGGRPDTQYF	TGTGCCAGCAGGGGGGCGACAGGGGGGAGGCCAGATACGCAGTATTTT
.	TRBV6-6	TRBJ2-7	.	CASSSSGSYEQYF	TGTGCCAGCAGTTCTTCAGGCTCCTACGAGCAGTACTTC
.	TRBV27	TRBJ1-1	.	CASSFPGNTEAFF	TGTGCCAGCAGTTTTCCCGGGAACACTGAAGCTTTCTTT
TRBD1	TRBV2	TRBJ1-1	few	CASKRTGRVTEAFF	TGTGCCAGCAAGCGGACAGGGAGGGTCACTGAAGCTTTCTTT
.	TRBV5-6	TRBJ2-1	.	CASSQGSNEQFF	TGTGCCAGCAGCCAAGGGAGCAATGAGCAGTTCTTC
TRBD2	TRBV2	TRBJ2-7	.	CASSEPSGSYLTYEQYF	TGTGCCAGCAGTGAACCTAGCGGGAGCTACTTGACCTACGAGCAGTACTTC
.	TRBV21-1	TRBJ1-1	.	CASRHQRRPQHRDRGKAFF	TGTGCCAGCAGACACCAGAGAAGGCCCCAACACCGGGACAGAGGGAAAGCTTTCTTT
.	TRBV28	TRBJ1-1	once	CASSLYEGGTEAFF	TGTGCCAGCAGTTTATATGAGGGTGGCACTGAAGCTTTCTTT
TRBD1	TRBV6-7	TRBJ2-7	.	CASSAGQGLYEQYF	TGTGCCAGCAGTGCGGGACAGGGACTCTACGAGCAGTACTTC
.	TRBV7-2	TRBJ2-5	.	CASSSPLVSWETQYF	TGTGCCAGCAGCTCCCCTCTAGTTAGCTGGGAGACCCAGTACTTC
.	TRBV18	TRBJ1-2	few	CASSFQGRNYGYTF	TGTGCCAGCTCATTCCAGGGGCGGAACTATGGCTACACCTTC
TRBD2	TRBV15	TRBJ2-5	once	CATSRPGLAGKTQYF	TGTGCCACCAGCAGGCCGGGACTAGCGGGGAAGACCCAGTACTTC
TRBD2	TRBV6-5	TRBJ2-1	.	CASSFPGTTEQFF	TGTGCCAGCAGTTTTCCCGGGACTACTGAGCAGTTCTTC
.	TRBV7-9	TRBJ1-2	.	CASSLEAGDEVF	TGTGCCAGCAGCTTAGAGGCAGGGGACGAGGTCTTC
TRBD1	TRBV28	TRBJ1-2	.	CASSLFSGQGYGYTF	TGTGCCAGCAGTTTATTTTCGGGACAGGGCTATGGCTACACCTTC
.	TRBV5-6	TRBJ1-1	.	CASSWGRQGTEAFF	TGTGCCAGCAGCTGGGGTCGGCAGGGGACTGAAGCTTTCTTT
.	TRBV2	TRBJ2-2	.	CASGRQANTGELFF	TGTGCCAGCGGCAGACAGGCCAACACCGGGGAGCTGTTTTTT
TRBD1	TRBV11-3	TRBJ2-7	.	CASSLISLGQGSNYEQYF	TGTGCCAGCAGCTTAATTAGTCTGGGACAGGGGTCGAACTACGAGCAGTACTTC
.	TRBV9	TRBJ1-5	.	CASSVVMAGNQPQHF	TGTGCCAGCAGCGTAGTAATGGCGGGCAATCAGCCCCAGCATTTT
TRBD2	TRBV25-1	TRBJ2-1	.	CASSEFGGRIGNEQFF	TGTGCCAGCAGTGAATTTGGCGGGAGAATCGGCAATGAGCAGTTCTTC